This T cell receptor beta chain was recovered during a study of T cell repertoires in cytomegalovirus infection. On the study more broadly: It was the public TCR beta signatures that indicated both CMV infection and matching HLA type. Study-wide results and limits: Carriers of CMV plus the relevant HLA were identified by cumulative public TCR beta family frequency. Within the response measured ex vivo, HLA-C-restricted CMV-specific TCR beta clonotypes were dominant.

This clonotype was seen ten or more times. Its cognate antigen is unknown. TCRdb fed the reads into MiXCR, producing one record per CDR3 protein. Altogether 200,000 to 300,000 distinct CDR3 sequences are present, approximately 15% being singletons, with the ten largest covering 8.5% to 10%. Germline-derived CDR1 and CDR2 are SGHNT and YYREEE (reference sequence). V lost 3 bases, J lost 2 bases, and 7 bases stayed unmatched. The CDR3 covers 17 residues. This TCR was sampled from a human donor in good health (CMV status not recorded). Some clones in this sample may be carry-over from other donors' samples. The V gene is TRBV5-4, the J gene TRBJ2-3, with 12 positions matching TRBD2. Sequencing used PBMCs. The CDR3 protein is CASSYGLAGLYTDTQYF. Written as DNA, the CDR3 is TGTGCCAGCAGCTACGGACTAGCGGGGCTTTACACAGATACGCAGTATTTT.